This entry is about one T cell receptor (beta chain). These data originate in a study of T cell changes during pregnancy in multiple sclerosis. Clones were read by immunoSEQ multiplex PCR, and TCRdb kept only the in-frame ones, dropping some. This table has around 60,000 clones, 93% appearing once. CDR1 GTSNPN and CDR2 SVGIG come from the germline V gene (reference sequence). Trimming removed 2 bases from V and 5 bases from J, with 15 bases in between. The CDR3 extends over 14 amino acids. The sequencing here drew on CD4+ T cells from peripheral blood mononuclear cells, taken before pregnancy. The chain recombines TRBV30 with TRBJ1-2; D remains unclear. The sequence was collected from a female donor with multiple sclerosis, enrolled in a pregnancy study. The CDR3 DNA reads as TGTGCCTGGAGTAATCGAGGAACTGGGTATGGCTACACCTTC. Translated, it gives CAWSNRGTGYGYTF.